The 17 T cell receptor beta chains below come from one sample, sequenced in a study of CD8 T cells in ankylosing spondylitis. Each CDR3 protein is one row after TCRdb ran MiXCR on the 5' RACE reads. The sample holds approximately 140,000 distinct CDR3 sequences, roughly 8.4% seen once. The sequencing input was synovial fluid, either unsorted or a sorted T cell fraction (not recorded which). The source of these receptors is a male donor with ankylosing spondylitis.

V gene TRBV20-1 combines with J gene TRBJ1-1; no reliable D call. Trimming shortened V by 5 bases and J by 6 bases, and 13 bases separated the two germline ends. The CDR3 runs 12 residues. Germline V gene data show CDR1 as DFQATT and CDR2 as SNEGSKA (reference sequence). The CDR3 protein is CSALSDVSEAFF. CDR3 sequence (DNA): TGCAGTGCTCTCTCGGACGTCTCTGAAGCTTTCTTT.

The rearrangement links TRBV11-2 to TRBJ2-1; perhaps TRBD1 as D (5 bases). The V end was cut by 1 base, the J end by 4 bases, with 5 bases between. Germline CDR1 and CDR2: SGHAT and FQNNGV. There are 13 residues in the CDR3. CDR3 sequence: CASSLGQYNEQFF. The CDR3 nucleotides are TGTGCCAGCAGCTTAGGACAGTACAATGAGCAGTTCTTC.

In this sample, this clonotype turned up many times. This chain connects TRBV19 to TRBJ1-1; possible D gene TRBD1, 6 bases. V shed 8 bases and J shed 0 bases, with 10 bases lying between them. The CDR3 contains 13 residues. Looked up from germline, CDR1 is LNHDA and CDR2 is SQIVND (reference sequence). CDR3 sequence: CASLGQMNTEAFF. The DNA of the CDR3 is TGTGCCAGTCTTGGACAGATGAACACTGAAGCTTTCTTT.

This clonotype was detected many times. In DNA form, the CDR3 reads TGTGCCAGCCGCAGACAGGGGGCAGATACGCAGTATTTT. It specifies CASRRQGADTQYF. V usage is TRBV28 and J usage is TRBJ2-3, with 9 bases that match TRBD1. The CDR3 is 13 residues long. Germline V gene sequence: CDR1 MDHEN, CDR2 SYDVKM. Losses at the gene ends were 8 bases for V and 4 bases for J; bases not matched to a gene: 4.

This clonotype was found a few times. The chain carries TRBV6-5 and TRBJ2-2; D gene ambiguous. V lost 3 bases and J lost 2, with 7 bases in between. CDR1 MNHEY and CDR2 SVGAGI come from the germline V gene. The CDR3 totals 14 residues. CDR3 nucleotide sequence: TGTGCCAGCAGTTATGGTTTTAACACCGGGGAGCTGTTTTTT. Residues: CASSYGFNTGELFF.

V usage is TRBV20-1 and J usage is TRBJ1-1; 8 bases map to TRBD1. The germline V gene has CDR1 DFQATT and CDR2 SNEGSKA (reference sequence). The CDR3 runs to 13 residues. The junction had 6 bases not matched to a gene; V was cut back by 5 bases and J by 4 bases. CDR3 protein: CSAWTGKSTEAFF. The CDR3 DNA reads TGCAGTGCTTGGACAGGGAAGAGCACTGAAGCTTTCTTT.

This clonotype was counted a few times. The gene calls are TRBV29-1 and TRBJ2-5, with 8 bases that match TRBD2. CDR1 SQVTM and CDR2 ANQGSEA come from the germline V gene. CDR3 length equals 14 residues. The junction had 7 bases not matched to a gene; V was cut back by 5 bases and J by 2 bases. CDR3 loop: CSVLRGAGQETQYF. The CDR3 nucleotides are TGCAGCGTTTTGCGGGGGGCGGGGCAAGAGACCCAGTACTTC.

The chain has TRBV28 and TRBJ2-7; TRBD1 is a possible D gene (5 bases). Trimming stripped 8 bases from V and 3 bases from J, with 20 bases between. Looked up from germline, CDR1 is MDHEN and CDR2 is SYDVKM. The CDR3 spans 15 residues. As DNA, the CDR3 is TGTGCCAGCCGTGGGGCGTTTACGGGTGGCTACGAGCAGTACTTC. It encodes CASRGAFTGGYEQYF.

This clonotype was detected many times. CDR3 DNA sequence: TGTGCCAGCAGTACGACGGGTCGCGGCTCCTACGAGCAGTACTTC. Translating it yields CASSTTGRGSYEQYF. This rearrangement joins TRBV28 to TRBJ2-7; D call uncertain. CDR1 MDHEN and CDR2 SYDVKM come from the germline V gene. This CDR3 comprises 15 residues. Trimming removed 5 bases from V and 0 bases from J, with 14 bases in between.

This clonotype appeared a few times. V usage is TRBV29-1 and J usage is TRBJ2-5, with TRBD1 matching over 11 bases. The V gene's germline CDR1 is SQVTM and CDR2 ANQGSEA. The CDR3 covers 14 residues. J gave up 4 bases and V 7 bases, and 8 bases lay outside the gene matches. The CDR3 loop is CSAPRDRGAETQYF. CDR3 in DNA: TGCAGCGCCCCCCGGGACAGGGGGGCAGAGACCCAGTACTTC.

This clonotype has only a few counts. Written as DNA, the CDR3 is TGTGCTAGTGGTTTGGTTTCTGGACAGGGGGGTTTCACTGAAGCTTTCTTT. Translating it yields CASGLVSGQGGFTEAFF. V and J are TRBV12-5 and TRBJ1-1; 10 bases map to TRBD1. This CDR3 is 17 amino acids long. Unmatched junction bases numbered 8, after V lost 0 bases and J lost 4 bases. Germline V gene sequence: CDR1 LGHNT, CDR2 FRNRAP.

This clonotype was seen repeatedly, ten times or more. This rearrangement joins TRBV2 to TRBJ2-7; TRBD1 matches at 12 bases. J was trimmed by 0 bases and V by 5 bases; bases with no gene match: 8. The CDR3 has 17 residues. In germline, CDR1 is SNHLY, CDR2 FYNNEI. The CDR3 loop is CASSLRGQGANSYEQYF. CDR3 in DNA: TGTGCCAGCAGTCTCCGGGGACAGGGGGCCAACTCCTACGAGCAGTACTTC.

This rearrangement joins TRBV7-9 to TRBJ2-5; D gene uncertain. The CDR3 runs 14 residues. The V end lost 1 base, the J end lost 1 base, and 7 bases lay between the germline ends. Germline V gene data show CDR1 as SEHNR and CDR2 as FQNEAQ (reference sequence). CDR3 loop: CASSLVPFQETQYF. CDR3 nucleotide sequence: TGTGCCAGCAGCTTAGTTCCGTTCCAAGAGACCCAGTACTTC.

In the case of this clonotype: A read error may account for a junction end that differs from germline. V usage is TRBV7-7 and J usage is TRBJ2-7; 13 bases are a match to TRBD2. Per germline, CDR1 SSHAT and CDR2 FNYEAQ (reference sequence). CDR3 length equals 18 residues. Here the CDR3 DNA reads TGTGCTAGCAGCCGAGGACTAGCGGGGGCTACCTCCTCCTACGAGCAGTACTTC. This codes for CASSRGLAGATSSYEQYF.

There are many counts of this clonotype. This rearrangement joins TRBV7-2 to TRBJ1-1; 8 bases fit TRBD1. Germline loops: CDR1 SGHTA, CDR2 FQGNSA. Losses at the gene ends were 4 bases for V and 5 bases for J; bases not matched to a gene: 12. The CDR3 spans 16 residues. This chain's CDR3 is CASSSGQGASGTEAFF. The CDR3 bases are TGTGCCAGCAGCTCAGGACAGGGAGCTAGTGGGACTGAAGCTTTCTTT.

This clonotype was seen repeatedly, ten times or more. The rearrangement links TRBV10-3 to TRBJ2-2; no definite D call. V was clipped by 8 bases and J by 4 bases, with 11 bases between them. Germline values: CDR1 ENHRY, CDR2 SYGVKD. This CDR3 comprises 13 residues. CDR3: CAIGPSFTGELFF. The CDR3 DNA reads as TGTGCCATCGGGCCGAGTTTCACCGGGGAGCTGTTTTTT.

This clonotype was seen ten or more times. The chain combines TRBV13 with TRBJ1-1; no clear D. The CDR3 spans 17 residues. Germline assignment: CDR1 PRHDT and CDR2 FYEKMQ (reference sequence). Trimming took off 2 bases at V and 3 bases at J, with 19 bases between the two ends. The CDR3 here is CASSLRVGRDRDTEAFF. The CDR3 region has the DNA TGTGCCAGCAGCTTACGCGTAGGGAGGGATCGGGACACTGAAGCTTTCTTT. Full variable domain (outside the CDR3, taken from reference TRBV13 and TRBJ1-1): AAGVIQSPRHLIKEKRETATLKCYPIPRHDTVYWYQQGPGQDPQFLISFYEKMQSDKGSIPDRFSAQQFSDYHSELNMSSLELGDSALYFCASSLRVGRDRDTEAFFGQGTRLTVV.